Listed below are T cell receptor beta chains from one sample, sequenced in a study of identical twins. TCRdb redid the calling of the 5' RACE reads with MiXCR, one entry per CDR3 protein. In the table there are 400,000 to 550,000 distinct CDR3 sequences, approximately 25% of which are singletons. These data also formed part of another study, on T cells expressing NK-cell markers.

Input material: CD4+ T cells sorted from blood. Receptors originate from a woman aged 18-29 years in good health. The CDR3 runs from the conserved cysteine through the conserved F or W.

V gene: TRBV5-1; J gene: TRBJ2-2; CDR3 length: 11; CDR3 protein: CASRQVGELFF
V gene: TRBV10-3; J gene: TRBJ1-3; CDR3 length: 14; CDR3 protein: CAITAGINGNTIYF
V gene: TRBV12-3/TRBV12-4; J gene: TRBJ2-5; CDR3 length: 16; CDR3 protein: CASSLTSELAVKTQYF
V gene: TRBV20-1; J gene: TRBJ2-1; CDR3 length: 14; CDR3 protein: CSARAWTSVDEQFF
V gene: TRBV29-1; J gene: TRBJ1-2; CDR3 length: 13; CDR3 protein: CSVDKDRSYGYTF
V gene: TRBV29-1; J gene: TRBJ1-1; CDR3 length: 13; CDR3 protein: CSVDDSMNTEAFF
V gene: TRBV18; J gene: TRBJ2-3; CDR3 length: 16; CDR3 protein: CASSPNFGQGPYTQYF
V gene: TRBV5-1; J gene: TRBJ2-7; CDR3 length: 16; CDR3 protein: CASSREGAGTSYEQYF
V gene: TRBV5-1; J gene: TRBJ2-1; CDR3 length: 17; CDR3 protein: CASSLVVAGGPGNEQFF
V gene: TRBV6-5; J gene: TRBJ2-5; CDR3 length: 16; CDR3 protein: CASSYSKTGLGETQYF
V gene: TRBV7-2; J gene: TRBJ1-1; CDR3 length: 16; CDR3 protein: CASSLAHRGSNTEAFF
V gene: TRBV7-2; J gene: TRBJ2-7; CDR3 length: 13; CDR3 protein: CASSLVSDYEQYF
V gene: TRBV7-2; J gene: TRBJ2-2; CDR3 length: 15; CDR3 protein: CASSLVRLYTGELFF
V gene: TRBV6-1; J gene: TRBJ1-2; CDR3 length: 15; CDR3 protein: CATNIGGEESYGYTF
V gene: TRBV6-1; J gene: TRBJ1-6; CDR3 length: 14; CDR3 protein: CASSEVGMKSPLHF
V gene: TRBV7-3; J gene: TRBJ2-4; CDR3 length: 13; CDR3 protein: CASSLTGGSIQYF
V gene: TRBV5-1; J gene: TRBJ2-3; CDR3 length: 14; CDR3 protein: CASSTTGVGDTQYF
V gene: TRBV7-9; J gene: TRBJ2-4; CDR3 length: 16; CDR3 protein: CASSLEAGVPKNIQYF
V gene: TRBV29-1; J gene: TRBJ2-5; CDR3 length: 13; CDR3 protein: CSVEGRGLETQYF
V gene: TRBV28; J gene: TRBJ2-6; CDR3 length: 15; CDR3 protein: CASAEISSGANVLTF
V gene: TRBV2; J gene: TRBJ2-5; CDR3 length: 14; CDR3 protein: CASSGRTGRETQYF
V gene: TRBV5-1; J gene: TRBJ1-1; CDR3 length: 14; CDR3 protein: CASSGITGNTEAFF
V gene: TRBV7-2; J gene: TRBJ2-2; CDR3 length: 16; CDR3 protein: CASSPSIGVITGELFF
V gene: TRBV20-1; J gene: TRBJ2-1; CDR3 length: 12; CDR3 protein: CSATPPSNEQFF
V gene: TRBV2; J gene: TRBJ1-1; CDR3 length: 13; CDR3 protein: CAGKQDVGTEAFF
V gene: TRBV20-1; J gene: TRBJ2-5; CDR3 length: 12; CDR3 protein: CSARQGQETQHF
V gene: TRBV19; J gene: TRBJ1-1; CDR3 length: 12; CDR3 protein: CASYQGKTEAFF
V gene: TRBV7-2; J gene: TRBJ2-7; CDR3 length: 15; CDR3 protein: CASSLDLVLSYEQYF
V gene: TRBV6-5; J gene: TRBJ1-1; CDR3 length: 15; CDR3 protein: CASSYSPRFNTEAFF
V gene: TRBV29-1; J gene: TRBJ2-3; CDR3 length: 14; CDR3 protein: CSVVGGKGADTQYF
V gene: TRBV20-1; J gene: TRBJ2-4; CDR3 length: 16; CDR3 protein: CSARGSGGATKNIQYF
V gene: TRBV12-3/TRBV12-4; J gene: TRBJ2-3; CDR3 length: 14; CDR3 protein: CASGGVADTDTQYF
V gene: TRBV5-1; J gene: TRBJ2-3; CDR3 length: 12; CDR3 protein: CASRPSTDTQYF
V gene: TRBV5-1; J gene: TRBJ2-1; CDR3 length: 16; CDR3 protein: CASSFGSGGGYNEQFF
V gene: TRBV29-1; J gene: TRBJ2-7; CDR3 length: 11; CDR3 protein: CSVGTVYEQYF
V gene: TRBV7-9; J gene: TRBJ2-3; CDR3 length: 13; CDR3 protein: CASSLVAQDTQYF
V gene: TRBV13; J gene: TRBJ2-7; CDR3 length: 16; CDR3 protein: CASSLAGRGSSYEQYF
V gene: TRBV5-1; J gene: TRBJ1-4; CDR3 length: 14; CDR3 protein: CASSEGQGHEKLFF
V gene: TRBV11-2; J gene: TRBJ2-1; CDR3 length: 12; CDR3 protein: CASRDLYNEQFF
V gene: TRBV7-2; J gene: TRBJ2-1; CDR3 length: 15; CDR3 protein: CASSQTSGTINEQFF
V gene: TRBV11-2; J gene: TRBJ2-3; CDR3 length: 15; CDR3 protein: CASNAIAGFTDTQYF
V gene: TRBV12-3/TRBV12-4; J gene: TRBJ2-3; CDR3 length: 15; CDR3 protein: CASAIRGGAGDTQYF
V gene: TRBV12-3/TRBV12-4; J gene: TRBJ2-3; CDR3 length: 14; CDR3 protein: CASSSGDGTDTQYF
V gene: TRBV4-3; J gene: TRBJ2-7; CDR3 length: 15; CDR3 protein: CASSQRETENFEQYF
V gene: TRBV12-3/TRBV12-4; J gene: TRBJ1-1; CDR3 length: 14; CDR3 protein: CASRPSGRRTEAFF
V gene: TRBV6-2/TRBV6-3; J gene: TRBJ2-7; CDR3 length: 16; CDR3 protein: CASSPATRTLGNEQYF
V gene: TRBV23-1; J gene: TRBJ2-3; CDR3 length: 20; CDR3 protein: CASSQSRCAMGALCTDTQYF
V gene: TRBV3-1; J gene: TRBJ2-3; CDR3 length: 14; CDR3 protein: CASSQGVEKGTQYF
V gene: TRBV5-1; J gene: TRBJ2-7; CDR3 length: 18; CDR3 protein: CASSPWTGGMGSSYEQYF
V gene: TRBV20-1; J gene: TRBJ2-3; CDR3 length: 13; CDR3 protein: CSEVGRGTDTQYF
V gene: TRBV5-4; J gene: TRBJ1-1; CDR3 length: 14; CDR3 protein: CASSSNRDLETAFF
V gene: TRBV6-1; J gene: TRBJ1-6; CDR3 length: 13; CDR3 protein: CASTQGANSPLHF
V gene: TRBV7-6; J gene: TRBJ1-2; CDR3 length: 14; CDR3 protein: CASSPDTRNYGYTF
V gene: TRBV9; J gene: TRBJ2-7; CDR3 length: 15; CDR3 protein: CASSPSSGPTYEQYF
V gene: TRBV12-3/TRBV12-4; J gene: TRBJ2-7; CDR3 length: 14; CDR3 protein: CASSSLALADEQYF
V gene: TRBV20-1; J gene: TRBJ2-7; CDR3 length: 14; CDR3 protein: CSAPRALSSYEQYF
V gene: TRBV2; J gene: TRBJ2-7; CDR3 length: 14; CDR3 protein: CASSPLAGFYEQYF
V gene: TRBV6-1; J gene: TRBJ2-5; CDR3 length: 14; CDR3 protein: CASRPRQGVETQYF
V gene: TRBV20-1; J gene: TRBJ2-3; CDR3 length: 13; CDR3 protein: CSAPAGSTDTQYF